This passage covers 9 T cell receptor beta chains from one sample sequenced in a study of blood T cell repertoires in COVID-19. TCRdb's copy holds only in-frame clones and misses some; the assay was immunoSEQ multiplex PCR. This table has roughly 70,000 clones, around nine tenths appearing once. Sample: peripheral blood. The receptors were sampled from a man aged 55 to 70 with acute or convalescent COVID-19.

V gene TRBV5-8 combines with J gene TRBJ1-5, with D possibly TRBD1 on 6 matching bases. This CDR3 has 14 residues. Germline-derived CDR1 and CDR2 are SGHTS and YDEGEE. V lost 4 bases and J lost 5, with 13 bases in between. The CDR3 here is CASSKGDSDQPQHF. In nucleotides, the CDR3 is TGTGCCAGCAGCAAGGGGGATAGTGATCAGCCCCAGCATTTT.

V and J are TRBV5-6 and TRBJ2-3; D gene ambiguous. The CDR3 covers 13 residues. Germline-derived CDR1 and CDR2 are SGHDT and YYEEEE. V lost 4 bases, J lost 2 bases, and 8 bases lay in between. The chain's CDR3 is CASSPIPTDTQYF. The DNA of the CDR3 is TGTGCCAGCAGCCCTATACCCACAGATACGCAGTATTTT.

The chain joins TRBV24-1 to TRBJ2-1, with 10 bases matching TRBD1. CDR3 length: 15 amino acids. V was clipped by 4 bases and J by 6 bases; unmatched bases: 5. The V gene's germline CDR1 is KGHDR and CDR2 SFDVKD. Here the CDR3 DNA reads TGTGCCACCAGTGACCGGGACAGGGGAGTCAATGAGCAGTTCTTC. Translating it yields CATSDRDRGVNEQFF.

This rearrangement joins TRBV7-9 to TRBJ1-6, with D tentatively TRBD1 (5 bases). Trimming cost V 2 bases and J 7 bases, with 12 bases left between them. The germline V gene encodes CDR1 SEHNR and CDR2 FQNEAQ (reference sequence). This CDR3 has 15 residues. The CDR3: CASSLLSGGNSPLHF. As DNA, the CDR3 is TGTGCCAGCAGCTTACTTTCGGGGGGGAATTCACCCCTCCACTTT.

This clone was recorded a few times. The chain recombines TRBV5-6 with TRBJ2-2, with D tentatively TRBD1 (6 bases). The V and J ends lost 1 base and 7 bases respectively, with 14 bases between them. Germline CDR1 is SGHDT and CDR2 is YYEEEE. This CDR3 region has 15 residues. This chain's CDR3 is CASSLNVRGSGELFF. The CDR3 coding sequence is TGTGCCAGCAGCTTGAATGTCAGGGGAAGCGGGGAGCTGTTTTTT.

The rearrangement joins TRBV5-1 to TRBJ2-7, with D hard to call. Germline CDR1 SGHRS, CDR2 YFSETQ. This CDR3 has 16 amino acids. Trimming cost V 3 bases and J 0 bases, with 16 bases left between them. In nucleotides, the CDR3 is TGCGCCAGCAGCTCCCTGTTTGAGGCCTTCTCCTACGAGCAGTACTTC. This encodes CASSSLFEAFSYEQYF.

This clone has just a few counts. The V call is TRBV6-5, the J call TRBJ2-1, with 7 positions matching TRBD2. The CDR3 totals 14 residues. Germline V CDR1 and CDR2: MNHEY, SVGAGI. With V trimmed by 3 bases and J by 6 bases, 5 bases remained unmatched. The CDR3 loop is CASSYTGTTNEQFF. DNA of the CDR3: TGTGCCAGCAGTTATACCGGGACTACCAATGAGCAGTTCTTC.

The rearrangement joins TRBV18 to TRBJ1-1, with D possibly TRBD1 on 6 matching bases. CDR1 KGHSH and CDR2 LQKENI come from the germline V gene. The V and J ends lost 5 bases and 0 bases respectively, with 10 bases between them. CDR3 length: 14 residues. DNA of the CDR3: TGTGCCAGCTCAACGGACAGCGTGAACACTGAAGCTTTCTTT. It is translated as CASSTDSVNTEAFF.

CDR3 in amino acids: CAISETVSTGELFF. Here the CDR3 DNA reads TGTGCCATCAGTGAGACAGTCTCTACGGGGGAGCTGTTTTTT. This chain uses TRBV10-3 with TRBJ2-2; no definite D call. Trimming left V 2 bases short and J 8 bases short, with 12 bases between. The CDR3 has 14 amino acids. CDR1 is ENHRY and CDR2 is SYGVKD in the germline V gene.